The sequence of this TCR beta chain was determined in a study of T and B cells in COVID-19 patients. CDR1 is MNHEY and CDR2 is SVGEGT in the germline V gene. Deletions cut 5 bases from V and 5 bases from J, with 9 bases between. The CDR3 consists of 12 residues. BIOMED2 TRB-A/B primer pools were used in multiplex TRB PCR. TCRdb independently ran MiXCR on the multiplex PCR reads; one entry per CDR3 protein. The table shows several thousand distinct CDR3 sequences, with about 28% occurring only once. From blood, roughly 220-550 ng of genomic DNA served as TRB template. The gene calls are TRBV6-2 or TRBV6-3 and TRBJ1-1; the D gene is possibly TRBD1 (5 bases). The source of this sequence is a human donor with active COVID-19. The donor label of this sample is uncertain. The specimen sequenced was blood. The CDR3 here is CASSPGGTEAFF. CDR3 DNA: TGTGCCAGCAGTCCGGGGGGAACTGAAGCTTTCTTT.